Sequencing of this T cell receptor beta chain was carried out in a study of human T cells and chemical hapten exposure (dated by TCRdb to the early 2020s). With regard to the full study: For sensitization, 2% DPC in acetone was applied to a 2 cm by 2 cm area of upper inner arm skin. Patients additionally received weekly therapeutic DPC doses to the scalp throughout the approximately 22-week study period. Libraries were combined into a pool for sequencing, and differences in TCR yield between samples came mainly from small differences in library volumes within the pool. Most of the patients in the cohort were female, and the cohort covered alopecia areata with under or over 50% scalp involvement, alopecia totalis and alopecia universalis. In alopecia patients, the study followed how the peripheral blood TCR repertoire changed in vivo over primary and secondary sensitization to diphenylcyclopropenone (DPC), a hapten. Some 29 alopecia patients gave blood for TCR sequencing at one to four time points (pre-sensitization, 2, 6 and 24 weeks). Patch testing was done on the upper back using Finn chambers containing 0.01% DPC, and results were scored after 6 days according to International Contact Dermatitis Research Group standards. Blood was sampled from patients pre-sensitization (week 0) and at 2, 6 and about 24 weeks after DPC sensitization.

What the time point label conveys for this sample: patch test 1, 2 weeks after DPC sensitization. This specimen's treatment or condition label, interpreted: therapeutic diphenylcyclopropenone sensitization with weekly scalp DPC. At every patch-test visit, the blood draw took place before the patch test was put on. To be eligible, patients had to be aged 18 to 70, diagnosed with alopecia and judged suitable for DPC therapy, while pregnant patients were excluded. Total RNA was extracted from unfractionated whole blood that had been collected in Tempus Blood RNA tubes. In its sample, this clonotype was seen a few times. The antigen it recognizes is unknown. Base qualities are not at hand, and no much larger clone is one base apart. The method was RACE. The reads were generated on a NextSeq 500. During library preparation, unique molecular identifiers were attached to individual cDNA molecules so that TCRs could be counted in a quantitative, reproducible way. For every blood RNA sample, sequencing covered both the TCR alpha and TCR beta chains. In the original analysis: Samples had a median of about 96,000 TCRs, with a range from roughly 23,224 to 700,000. The Decombinator software suite was used to annotate V, J and CDR3 in the TCR reads. For the PS versus PT1 abundance plots, all samples were subsampled to the same number of TCRs (28,000). TCRs were defined as expanded if absent before sensitization and observed at least eight times at the 2-week time point. TCRdb took the public reads, trimmed them with fastp at Q25, ran MiXCR for clone calling and kept in-frame beta chains. One record per CDR3 amino acid sequence lists the most common genes and DNA. These V and J calls are TCRdb output, not the study's own analysis. This sample has more than 80,000 distinct CDR3 sequences in its table, and over 6% of those were observed once. Jointly, the top ten make up about 1.6% of the sample.

Overall results and qualifications from the work: All patients had alopecia, a presumed autoimmune disease, so their immune response might differ from that of healthy individuals. After repeated subsampling, the strength of the expansion versus patch-test correlation and the threshold at which it became significant changed. Patch test score was positively correlated with the number of PT1 expanded TCRs, with significance at thresholds 8, 16 and 32 but not at 4. Expanded TCRs formed significantly more large CDR3 similarity clusters than pre-sensitization or healthy control sets, consistent with antigen-driven responses. No change with DPC sensitization was found in the number of TCRs above 1 in 1000 frequency, and no evidence of global repertoire structure alterations was found.

This sample comprised whole blood, obtained in connection with sensitization to the hapten diphenylcyclopropenone (DPC). This clonotype originated in a woman aged 25 to 39 with alopecia areata. Some clones in this sample may be carry-over from other donors' samples.

Read as DNA, the sequence is TGTGCCAGCAGCCCCGGCGGGGGGGACTACGAGCAGTACTTC. Its amino acids are CASSPGGGDYEQYF. The sequence is built from TRBV11-3 and TRBJ2-7; 9 nucleotides in the junction match TRBD2. From the cysteine through the phenylalanine, the CDR3 covers 14 amino acids. The DNA shown is the 42-base CDR3, in frame from base 1. The germline V gene encodes CDR1 SGHNT and CDR2 YENEEA. Compared with germline, V lacks 5 bases and J lacks 3 bases; bases without a gene match: 5.